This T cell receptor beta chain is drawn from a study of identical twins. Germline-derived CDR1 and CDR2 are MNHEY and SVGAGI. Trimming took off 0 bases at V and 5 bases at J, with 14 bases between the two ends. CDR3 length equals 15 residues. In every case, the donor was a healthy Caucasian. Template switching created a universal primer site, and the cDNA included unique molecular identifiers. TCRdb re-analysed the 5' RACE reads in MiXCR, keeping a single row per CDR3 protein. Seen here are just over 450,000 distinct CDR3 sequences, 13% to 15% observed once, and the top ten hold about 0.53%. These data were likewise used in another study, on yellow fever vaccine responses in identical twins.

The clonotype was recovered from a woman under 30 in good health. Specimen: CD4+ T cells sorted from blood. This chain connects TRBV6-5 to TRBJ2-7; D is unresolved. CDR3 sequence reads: CASSYSVGLSDEQYF. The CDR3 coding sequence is TGTGCCAGCAGTTACTCAGTTGGGCTTTCCGACGAGCAGTACTTC.